This TCR beta chain was observed in a study of regulatory T cells in long-lasting Graves disease. As for the study in general: Antithyroid drugs had been taken by newly diagnosed Graves' patients for under 3 months.

Remarks on this clonotype: The antigen remains undetermined.

The CDR3 covers 15 residues. Germline assignment: CDR1 DFQATT and CDR2 SNEGSKA (reference sequence). With 3 bases clipped from V and 1 base from J, the junction kept 4 bases outside the gene matches. Study findings and constraints: Relative to newly diagnosed Graves' patients, persistent ones had lower TCR diversity.

Time point of the sample: newly diagnosed GD, antithyroid drugs for less than 3 months. The TCR library was made from RNA extracted from PBMCs. Both iRepertoire HTBI primers and Arm-PCR of CDR3 regions were used to build the TCR beta libraries. Via MiXCR, TCRdb re-called the multiplex PCR reads, giving one row per CDR3 protein. The data show roughly 420,000 distinct CDR3 sequences, 16% seen once. The same specimen was also included in a second study, on T cells in Graves' hyperthyroidism and ophthalmopathy. This second report adds: Blood also contained most expanded thyroid clonotypes above 0.001.

The sequencing here drew on peripheral blood mononuclear cells (PBMCs), taken at new diagnosis, from a patient treated with antithyroid drugs. The sequence was collected from a woman aged 18-29 years with Graves disease. The chain uses TRBV20-1 and TRBJ2-5; 11 nucleotides agree with TRBD2. In DNA, the CDR3 is TGCAGTGCTAGTCAACTAGCGGGAGTCCAAGAGACCCAGTACTTC. Translation gives CSASQLAGVQETQYF.